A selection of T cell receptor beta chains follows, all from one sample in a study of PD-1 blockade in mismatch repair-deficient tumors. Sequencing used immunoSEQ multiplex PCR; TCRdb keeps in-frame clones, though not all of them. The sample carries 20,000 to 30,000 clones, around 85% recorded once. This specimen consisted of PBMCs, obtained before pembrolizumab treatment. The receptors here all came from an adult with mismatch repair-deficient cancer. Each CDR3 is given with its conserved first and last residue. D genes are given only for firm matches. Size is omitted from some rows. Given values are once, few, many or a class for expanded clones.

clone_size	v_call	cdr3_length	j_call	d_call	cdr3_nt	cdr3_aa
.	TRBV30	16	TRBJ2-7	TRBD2	TGTGCCTGGAGTGGAGGACTAGCGGGATCTTTCTACGAGCAGTACTTC	CAWSGGLAGSFYEQYF
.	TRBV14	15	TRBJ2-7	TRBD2	TGTGCCAGCAGAGCTAGCGGGACTAGCGGCTACGAGCAGTACTTC	CASRASGTSGYEQYF
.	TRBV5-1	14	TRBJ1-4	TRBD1	TGCGCCAGCAGTTATACAGGGGGTAATGAAAAACTGTTTTTT	CASSYTGGNEKLFF
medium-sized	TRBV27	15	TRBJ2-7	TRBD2	TGTGCCAGCAGTTTTGGTCTAGCGGCTCCCTACGAGCAGTACTTC	CASSFGLAAPYEQYF
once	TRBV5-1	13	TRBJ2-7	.	TGCGCCAGCGGGTCGGGAGAACCCTACGAGCAGTACTTC	CASGSGEPYEQYF
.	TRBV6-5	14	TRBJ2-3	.	TGTGCCAGCAGTTACTCTACCGGTACAGATACGCAGTATTTT	CASSYSTGTDTQYF
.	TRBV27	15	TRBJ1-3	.	TGTGCCAGCAGTTTGGACACCTCCTCTGGAAACACCATATATTTT	CASSLDTSSGNTIYF
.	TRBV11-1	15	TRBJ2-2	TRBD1	TGTGCCAGCAGCTCACAGGGGGTTACCACCGGGGAGCTGTTTTTT	CASSSQGVTTGELFF
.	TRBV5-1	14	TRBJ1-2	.	TGCGCCAGCAGACCCCTCACCGGGGACTATGGCTACACCTTC	CASRPLTGDYGYTF
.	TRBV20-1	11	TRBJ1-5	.	TGCAGTGCCAGGGCCGGGTCCACCCAGCATTTT	CSARAGSTQHF
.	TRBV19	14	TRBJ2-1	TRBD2	TGTGCCACCTTGCTAGCGGGAAAGGGCAATGAGCAGTTCTTC	CATLLAGKGNEQFF